This T cell receptor (beta chain) stems from a study of T cell responses to AZD1222 COVID-19 vaccine. V was shortened by 5 bases and J by 0 bases, with 8 bases between the two germline ends. This CDR3 is built from 13 residues. In germline, CDR1 is SGHVS, CDR2 FQNEAQ. This clone has a single count. The table came from immunoSEQ multiplex PCR; TCRdb's copy has only in-frame clones and leaves some out. The table includes around 70,000 clones, 80% to 90% detected once. This clonotype was sampled from an adult in good health. Here the sequenced sample was peripheral blood, taken on day 0 of AZD1222 vaccination. V is TRBV7-8 and J is TRBJ2-7, with D unclear. For the CDR3, the DNA is TGTGCCAGCAGCCCGGACGGCTCCTACGAGCAGTACTTC. It specifies CASSPDGSYEQYF.